The sequence of this T cell receptor beta chain was determined in a study of glioma-infiltrating T cells after dendritic cell vaccination. Study as a whole: The vaccine used monocyte-derived dendritic cells pulsed overnight with autologous tumor lysate. Dendritic cell vaccine was injected intradermally three times, biweekly.

Libraries were prepared by immunoSEQ multiplex PCR; TCRdb keeps only in-frame clonotypes and omits some of them. The sample carries some 90,000 clones, 81% recorded once. The V and J ends lost 0 bases and 0 bases respectively, with 8 bases between them. The CDR3 contains 15 residues. Germline V gives CDR1 SGHRS, CDR2 YFSETQ. Time point here: after dendritic cell vaccination, including at tumor progression/relapse. This TCR was sampled from a human donor with glioblastoma. The V gene is TRBV5-1, the J gene TRBJ2-3; D unclear. The source was blood, collected after dendritic cell vaccination. In nucleotides, the CDR3 is TGCGCCAGCAGCTTGGACCAGACTAGCACAGATACGCAGTATTTT. Protein product: CASSLDQTSTDTQYF.